The clone carrying this TCR beta chain has a single count. Its antigen remains unknown. Here immunoSEQ multiplex PCR was the method, and the copy in TCRdb shows in-frame clones only, minus some. This table holds about 680,000 clones, around 73% found once. Healthy HIV-negative adults with no recent acute infections or vaccinations were recruited as donors. This sample was included in a study of shared clonotypes between healthy human individuals. Findings of the study overall: Roughly 5% of naive CD4 clonotypes were common to four donors. A small donor pool kept down the genetic and exposure-history diversity that was represented.

J gave up 8 bases and V 1 base, and 6 bases lay outside the gene matches. The CDR3 contains 15 residues. The germline V gene encodes CDR1 SGHTA and CDR2 FQGNSA. The TCR sequence derives from a young woman in good health. Sequencing was done on a sample of memory CD4+ T cells sorted from blood. Subset meaning: CD45RA-negative fraction. V gene TRBV7-2 combines with J gene TRBJ2-3; the match to TRBD2 covers 10 bases. This CDR3 is CASSLERGGSSTQYF. The CDR3 nucleotides read TGTGCCAGCAGCTTAGAGCGGGGGGGTTCCAGTACGCAGTATTTT.